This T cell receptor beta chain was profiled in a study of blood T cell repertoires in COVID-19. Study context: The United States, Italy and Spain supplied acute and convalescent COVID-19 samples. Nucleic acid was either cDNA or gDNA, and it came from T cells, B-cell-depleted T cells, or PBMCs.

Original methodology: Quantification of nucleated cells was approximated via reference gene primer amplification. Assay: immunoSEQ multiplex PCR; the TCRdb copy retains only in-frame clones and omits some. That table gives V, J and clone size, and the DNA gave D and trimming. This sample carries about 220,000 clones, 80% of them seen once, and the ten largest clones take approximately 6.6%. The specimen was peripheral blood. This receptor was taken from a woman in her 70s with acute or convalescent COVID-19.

CDR3 DNA sequence: TGTGCCAGCAGCTTGAGCGGATTAAATGAGCAGTTCTTC. Its protein is CASSLSGLNEQFF. This chain connects TRBV11-3 to TRBJ2-1; D perhaps matches TRBD2 (5 bases). V lost 3 bases and J lost 7, with 10 bases in between. The CDR3 consists of 13 residues. The germline V gene encodes CDR1 SGHNT and CDR2 YENEEA.